This TCR beta chain was sequenced in a study of blood T cell repertoires in COVID-19. Study in general: The study drew acute and convalescent COVID-19 samples from the United States, Italy and Spain. PBMCs, B-cell-depleted T cells, or T cells provided the cDNA or gDNA that made up the material.

This clone was seen a few times. Participants' own reports of clinical history determined their cohort assignment. Cohort 3 recovery required two negative PCRs, clearance, or symptom resolution. Measured with immunoSEQ multiplex PCR; TCRdb has only the in-frame clones, and not every one. The table shows about 270,000 clones, with 88% occurring only once. This CDR3 is 15 amino acids long. With 5 bases removed from V and 5 bases from J, the gap between germline ends came to 15 bases. The germline V gene has CDR1 SEHNR and CDR2 FQNEAQ (reference sequence). The material sequenced was PBMCs or T cells enriched from blood (not recorded which). The receptor was derived from a woman in her forties or fifties who had recovered from COVID-19. The chain has TRBV7-9 and TRBJ1-4; a weak D match, TRBD1 (5 bases). CDR3 amino acids: CASSLRTSRNEKLFF. As DNA, the CDR3 is TGTGCCAGCAGCCTAAGGACAAGTAGAAATGAAAAACTGTTTTTT.